The entry below gives a single T cell receptor beta chain sequence along with its context. The sample belongs to a study of control samples from healthy donors and cancer patients. Trimming pared 1 base from V and 6 bases from J, leaving 12 bases between. This CDR3 is built from 14 residues. Germline CDR1 reads SGHKS; CDR2 reads YYEKEE (reference sequence). Profiling relied on immunoSEQ multiplex PCR, and the TCRdb table lists in-frame clones only, not all of them. This table has tens of thousands of clones, less than 85% appearing once. Sequencing was performed on PBMCs. V usage is TRBV5-5 and J usage is TRBJ2-3; D is unclear. The clonotype was recovered from a man between 65 and 79 years old with lung cancer. The CDR3 region is CASSLQTNVDTQYF. CDR3 coding DNA: TGTGCCAGCAGCTTGCAGACCAACGTCGATACGCAGTATTTT.